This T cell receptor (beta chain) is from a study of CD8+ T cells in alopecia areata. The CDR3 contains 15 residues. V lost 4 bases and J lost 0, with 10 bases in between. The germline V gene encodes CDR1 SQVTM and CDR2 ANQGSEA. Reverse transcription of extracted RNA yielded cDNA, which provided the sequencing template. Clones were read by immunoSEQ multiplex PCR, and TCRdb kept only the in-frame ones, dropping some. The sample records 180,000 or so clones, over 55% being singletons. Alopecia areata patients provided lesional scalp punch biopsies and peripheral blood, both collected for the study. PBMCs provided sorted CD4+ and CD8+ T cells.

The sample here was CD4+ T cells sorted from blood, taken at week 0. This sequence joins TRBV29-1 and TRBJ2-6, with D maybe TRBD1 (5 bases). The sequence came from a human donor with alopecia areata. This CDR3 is CSVGGSSSGANVLTF. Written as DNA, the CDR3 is TGCAGCGTTGGGGGCTCAAGCTCTGGGGCCAACGTCCTGACTTTC.